Below are 27 T cell receptor beta chains sequenced from a single sample in a study of T-cell reconstitution after alpha-beta-depleted transplantation in children. Unique molecular identifiers featured in how the TCRbeta library was prepared. TCRdb called the PCR reads again in MiXCR, with one record for every CDR3 protein. The sample records around 960,000 distinct CDR3 sequences, about 29% being singletons. Sequences were derived from PBMCs, mostly from graft donor cells, sampled 360 days after TCRalphabeta/CD19-depleted stem cell transplant. The receptors derive from a boy under two years old who had a stem cell transplant for SCID, so the T cells may come from the graft donor.

Here the CDR3 reads CASKGMDYEQYF. The CDR3 DNA sequence: TGCGCCAGCAAGGGGATGGACTACGAGCAGTACTTC. This chain links TRBV5-1 with TRBJ2-7, with a weak D call TRBD1 (5 bases). Germline V gene lookup returns CDR1 SGHRS and CDR2 YFSETQ. V gave up 6 bases and J gave up 3 bases, with 10 bases separating them. CDR3 length equals 12 residues.

The J gene is TRBJ1-1, the V gene TRBV7-9, with D unclear. The length of the CDR3 is 11 residues. Germline CDR1 is SEHNR and CDR2 is FQNEAQ (reference sequence). The V gene lost 3 bases and the J gene lost 12 bases, with 11 bases spanning the gap. The CDR3 loop reads CASSLQSGTFF. The CDR3 nucleotides read TGTGCCAGCAGCTTGCAGAGCGGAACTTTCTTT.

CDR3 protein: CASSLRLAGTSTDTQYF. The CDR3 region has the DNA TGTGCCAGCAGCTTACGACTAGCGGGGACTAGCACAGATACGCAGTATTTT. The chain has TRBV7-2 and TRBJ2-3; 11 bases map to TRBD2. V gave up 2 bases and J gave up 0 bases; unmatched junction bases: 4. Germline V lookup: CDR1 SGHTA, CDR2 FQGNSA. The CDR3 spans 17 residues.

V gene TRBV20-1 combines with J gene TRBJ2-7; no definite D call. There are 13 residues in the CDR3. From germline, CDR1 is DFQATT and CDR2 SNEGSKA (reference sequence). Trimming removed 0 bases from V and 1 base from J, with 7 bases in between. Here the CDR3 reads CSARDLVSYEQYF. As DNA, the CDR3 is TGCAGTGCTAGAGATCTGGTATCCTACGAGCAGTACTTC.

The V call is TRBV11-2, the J call TRBJ2-7, with D possibly called TRBD1 or TRBD2 (6 bases each). The V and J ends lost 1 base and 9 bases respectively, with 19 bases between them. The CDR3 runs to 15 residues. The V gene's germline CDR1 is SGHAT and CDR2 FQNNGV. The CDR3 sequence: CASSLVTGARVGQYF. CDR3 in DNA: TGTGCCAGCAGCTTAGTTACGGGGGCGCGGGTTGGGCAGTACTTC.

This clonotype appeared many times. V is TRBV10-1 and J is TRBJ1-1; no clear D gene. The CDR3 sequence is 13 residues long. Germline V CDR1 and CDR2: WNHNN, SYGVQD (reference sequence). Trimming took 1 base from V and 2 from J, leaving 5 bases between them. In nucleotides, the CDR3 is TGCGCCAGCAGTGAGTTCGGAAACACTGAAGCTTTCTTT. Its protein product is CASSEFGNTEAFF.

This clonotype is a singleton in its sample. The rearrangement joins TRBV12-3 or TRBV12-4 to TRBJ2-5; tentative D call: TRBD1 (6 bases). The V and J ends lost 2 bases and 4 bases respectively, with 11 bases between them. The CDR3 is 14 amino acids. Here the CDR3 DNA reads TGTGCCAGCAGTTTATACAGGGTAGCAGAGACCCAGTACTTC. It yields the protein CASSLYRVAETQYF.

CDR3 sequence: CASSWGHFLEDNSPLHF. DNA of the CDR3: TGTGCCAGCAGTTGGGGACATTTCCTTGAGGATAATTCACCCCTCCACTTT. V is TRBV12-3 or TRBV12-4 and J is TRBJ1-6, with a tentative D call TRBD1 (6 bases). Deletions cut 4 bases from V and 5 bases from J, with 18 bases between. The CDR3 covers 17 residues.

This clonotype was counted once. This chain connects TRBV2 to TRBJ2-4; 8 bases map to TRBD1. V gave up 6 bases and J gave up 8 bases; unmatched junction bases: 12. The CDR3 loop spans 15 amino acids. CDR1 and CDR2 (germline): SNHLY, FYNNEI. The CDR3 nucleotides read TGTGCCAGCAGGCGAACGACAGGGGATAGGGACATTCAGTACTTC. It is translated as CASRRTTGDRDIQYF.

This chain links TRBV6-5 with TRBJ2-2; TRBD2 matches 14 bases. Germline CDR1 reads MNHEY; CDR2 reads SVGAGI. Trimming at V came to 2 bases and at J to 6 bases, leaving 2 bases not matched to a gene. CDR3 length: 16 amino acids. CDR3: CASSYLGLAGAGELFF. Written as DNA, the CDR3 is TGTGCCAGCAGTTACCTGGGACTAGCGGGGGCCGGGGAGCTGTTTTTT.

This sequence joins TRBV12-3 or TRBV12-4 and TRBJ1-1; D unresolved. Trimming took off 6 bases at V and 4 bases at J, with 6 bases between the two ends. The CDR3 extends over 11 amino acids. CDR3 bases: TGTGCCAGCAGCGCATTCACTGAAGCTTTCTTT. Residues: CASSAFTEAFF.

The CDR3 DNA reads as TGTGCCAGCAGCGCCCAAGGGGACGCGTTCAATGAGCAGTTCTTC. Translated, it gives CASSAQGDAFNEQFF. The V call is TRBV5-5, the J call TRBJ2-1, with D tentatively TRBD1 or TRBD2 (5 bases each). Germline V CDR1 and CDR2: SGHKS, YYEKEE (reference sequence). The CDR3 contains 15 residues. The V and J ends lost 4 bases and 6 bases respectively, with 17 bases between them.

The gene calls are TRBV12-3 or TRBV12-4 and TRBJ2-3, with TRBD2 identical over 11 bases. J gave up 10 bases and V 6 bases, and 6 bases lay outside the gene matches. This CDR3 is 13 amino acids long. In DNA form, the CDR3 reads TGTGCCAGCAGATCGACTAGCGGGGACGCGCAGTATTTT. This gives the protein CASRSTSGDAQYF.

CDR3 amino acids: CASSLRGTTYGYTF. The DNA for the CDR3 is TGTGCCAGCAGTTTACGCGGGACAACCTATGGCTACACCTTC. The chain carries TRBV28 and TRBJ1-2; a weak D match, TRBD1 (6 bases). Trimming removed 2 bases from V and 4 bases from J, with 11 bases in between. CDR1 and CDR2 from the germline V gene are MDHEN and SYDVKM. CDR3 length: 14 residues.

The V gene is TRBV7-2, the J gene TRBJ1-6; tentative D call: TRBD1 (6 bases). Trimming cost V 5 bases and J 0 bases, with 14 bases left between them. The CDR3 extends over 17 amino acids. Germline V lookup: CDR1 SGHTA, CDR2 FQGNSA. CDR3 sequence (DNA): TGTGCCAGCAGCCCACAGGGTGCAAGCTCCTATAATTCACCCCTCCACTTT. Translation: CASSPQGASSYNSPLHF.

The chain links TRBV5-5 to TRBJ2-5; a possible D gene is TRBD1 (6 bases). This CDR3 comprises 17 residues. Between the trimmed V and J ends, which lost 3 bases and 5 bases, there was a span of 23 bases. The germline V gene has CDR1 SGHKS and CDR2 YYEKEE (reference sequence). CDR3 DNA: TGTGCCAGCAGCTATAACCTCGGGACACGCTTCGGGGAGACCCAGTACTTC. It specifies CASSYNLGTRFGETQYF.

Written as DNA, the CDR3 is TGCGCCAGCAGCCCGTTGGGACAGACGGACACTCCCAGGACCTACACCTTC. Protein sequence: CASSPLGQTDTPRTYTF. The chain links TRBV5-1 to TRBJ1-2, with TRBD1 matching over 7 bases. With V trimmed by 4 bases and J by 10 bases, 22 bases remained unmatched. There are 17 residues in the CDR3. The germline gives CDR1 SGHRS, CDR2 YFSETQ.

This clonotype was seen more than once but under ten times. The chain links TRBV12-3 or TRBV12-4 to TRBJ2-3, with D maybe TRBD2 (7 bases). The CDR3 is 15 amino acids. Trimming stripped 5 bases from V and 11 bases from J, with 23 bases between. Here the CDR3 DNA reads TGTGCCAGCAGTCAAACCGGGACCGAGGGGGAGGGGCAGTATTTT. Translating it yields CASSQTGTEGEGQYF.

This clonotype was picked up a small number of times. Here the CDR3 reads CASWEDRGIEQFF. For the CDR3, the DNA is TGTGCCAGCTGGGAAGACAGGGGGATTGAGCAGTTCTTC. This chain links TRBV2 with TRBJ2-1; TRBD1 matches 9 bases. V dropped 8 bases and J dropped 9; count of bases not matched to a gene: 8. The CDR3 sequence is 13 residues long. In germline, CDR1 is SNHLY, CDR2 FYNNEI.

This clonotype was picked up a small number of times. This chain links TRBV20-1 with TRBJ1-1; D is uncertain. The CDR3 runs to 14 residues. The germline CDR1 and CDR2 sequences are DFQATT and SNEGSKA (reference sequence). V was shortened by 3 bases and J by 0 bases, with 11 bases between the two germline ends. CDR3 loop: CSARVWVVNTEAFF. DNA for the CDR3: TGCAGTGCTAGGGTCTGGGTAGTGAACACTGAAGCTTTCTTT.

This chain links TRBV20-1 with TRBJ2-5; D is perhaps TRBD2 (6 bases). V dropped 1 base and J dropped 5 bases, with 20 bases sitting between them. Germline V gene sequence: CDR1 DFQATT, CDR2 SNEGSKA (reference sequence). The CDR3 totals 16 residues. In DNA, the CDR3 is TGCAGTGCTAGAGTTGCGGGGCGGGGCGTCCGGGAGACCCAGTACTTC. Amino acid sequence: CSARVAGRGVRETQYF.

The chain has TRBV5-1 and TRBJ1-6, with D hard to call. V was shortened by 4 bases and J by 10 bases, with 9 bases between the two germline ends. The germline CDR1 and CDR2 sequences are SGHRS and YFSETQ. The CDR3 runs to 12 residues. CDR3 sequence (DNA): TGCGCCAGCAGCGGCGCGGGCTCACCCCTCCACTTT. Amino acids: CASSGAGSPLHF.

This chain connects TRBV12-3 or TRBV12-4 to TRBJ2-3; no definite D call. The V gene lost 10 bases and the J gene lost 0 bases, with 17 bases spanning the gap. The CDR3 runs to 15 residues. The CDR3 region is CATTFFWDSTDTQYF. The CDR3 DNA sequence: TGTGCCACCACCTTCTTCTGGGATAGCACAGATACGCAGTATTTT.

This chain uses TRBV12-3 or TRBV12-4 with TRBJ2-7, with TRBD1 identical over 9 bases. With 5 bases clipped from V and 5 bases from J, the junction kept 4 bases outside the gene matches. CDR3 size: 13 residues. CDR3 DNA sequence: TGTGCCAGCAGTCCCCGGACAGGGGACGAGCAGTACTTC. Translating it yields CASSPRTGDEQYF.

This chain uses TRBV6-1 with TRBJ2-4; D is perhaps TRBD1 (5 bases). CDR3 length: 13 amino acids. Trimming took off 5 bases at V and 9 bases at J, with 14 bases between the two ends. The germline gives CDR1 MNHNS, CDR2 SASEGT. CDR3 in amino acids: CASSPPGSSIQYF. In DNA form, the CDR3 reads TGTGCCAGCAGTCCCCCAGGGTCGAGCATTCAGTACTTC.

V usage is TRBV5-1 and J usage is TRBJ2-2; TRBD2 matches 8 bases. The CDR3 is 16 residues long. The germline V gene has CDR1 SGHRS and CDR2 YFSETQ. Trimming took 4 bases from V and 1 from J; bases not matched to a gene: 6. CDR3 residues: CASSPVAGMNTGELFF. CDR3 coding DNA: TGCGCCAGCAGCCCTGTAGCGGGGATGAACACCGGGGAGCTGTTTTTT.

This clonotype was seen only a few times. The chain links TRBV7-9 to TRBJ1-3, with D uncertain. CDR1 and CDR2 (germline): SEHNR, FQNEAQ (reference sequence). Trimming shortened V by 8 bases and J by 3 bases, and 20 bases separated the two germline ends. The CDR3 extends over 16 amino acids. CDR3 sequence (DNA): TGTGCCAGCGCCCCTCGGTGGAGCCGAGGTGGAAACACCATATATTTT. It codes for CASAPRWSRGGNTIYF.